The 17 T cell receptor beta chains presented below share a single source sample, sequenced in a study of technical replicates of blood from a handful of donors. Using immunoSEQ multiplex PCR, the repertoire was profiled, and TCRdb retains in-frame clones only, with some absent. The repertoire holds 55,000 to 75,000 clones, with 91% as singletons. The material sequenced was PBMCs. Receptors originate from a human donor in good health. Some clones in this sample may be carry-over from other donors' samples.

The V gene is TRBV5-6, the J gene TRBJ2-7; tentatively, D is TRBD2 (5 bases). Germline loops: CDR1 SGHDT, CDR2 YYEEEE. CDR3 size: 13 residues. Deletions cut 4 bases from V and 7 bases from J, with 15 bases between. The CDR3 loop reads CASSPRESFEQYF. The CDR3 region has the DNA TGTGCCAGCAGCCCTAGGGAGTCGTTTGAGCAGTACTTC. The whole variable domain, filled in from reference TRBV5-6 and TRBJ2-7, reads DAGVTQSPTHLIKTRGQQVTLRCSPKSGHDTVSWYQQALGQGPQFIFQYYEEEERQRGNFPDRFSGHQFPNYSSELNVNALLLGDSALYLCASSPRESFEQYFGPGTRLTVT.

CDR3: CASSWTGGVGAFF. In DNA, the CDR3 is TGTGCCAGCAGCTGGACAGGGGGCGTGGGAGCTTTCTTT. This rearrangement joins TRBV7-9 to TRBJ1-1, with 11 bases fitting TRBD1. CDR1 is SEHNR and CDR2 is FQNEAQ in the germline V gene (reference sequence). The CDR3 has 13 residues. The V segment lost 4 bases and the J segment 10 bases; nucleotides outside the gene matches: 5.

DNA of the CDR3: TGTGCCAGCAGCTTAGCCTCGGGGGTCGGGGAGTGGGACACTGAAGCTTTCTTT. This encodes CASSLASGVGEWDTEAFF. This chain connects TRBV7-2 to TRBJ1-1; maybe TRBD1 (5 bases). Germline CDR1 reads SGHTA; CDR2 reads FQGNSA. The CDR3 runs to 18 residues. The germline V and J ends were trimmed by 0 bases and 3 bases, with 20 bases remaining between them. The full variable domain, with the rest looked up from reference TRBV7-2 and TRBJ1-1, is GAGVSQSPSNKVTEKGKDVELRCDPISGHTALYWYRQSLGQGLEFLIYFQGNSAPDKSGLPSDRFSAERTGGSVSTLTIQRTQQEDSAVYLCASSLASGVGEWDTEAFFGQGTRLTVV.

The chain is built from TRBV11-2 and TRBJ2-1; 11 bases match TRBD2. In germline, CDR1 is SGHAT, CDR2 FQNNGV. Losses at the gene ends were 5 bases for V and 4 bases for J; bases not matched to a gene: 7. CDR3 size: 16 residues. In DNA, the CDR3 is TGTGCCAGCAGCCCTAGACTAGCGGGGTTTTACAATGAGCAGTTCTTC. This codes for CASSPRLAGFYNEQFF. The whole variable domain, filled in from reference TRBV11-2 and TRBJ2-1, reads EAGVAQSPRYKIIEKRQSVAFWCNPISGHATLYWYQQILGQGPKLLIQFQNNGVVDDSQLPKDRFSAERLKGVDSTLKIQPAKLEDSAVYLCASSPRLAGFYNEQFFGPGTRLTVL.

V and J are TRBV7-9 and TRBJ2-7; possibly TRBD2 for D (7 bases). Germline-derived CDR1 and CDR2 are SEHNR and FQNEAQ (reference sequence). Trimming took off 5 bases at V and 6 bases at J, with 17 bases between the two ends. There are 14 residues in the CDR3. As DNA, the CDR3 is TGTGCCAGCAGCGACTCCTGGGGGGGCTTCGAGCAGTACTTC. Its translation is CASSDSWGGFEQYF.

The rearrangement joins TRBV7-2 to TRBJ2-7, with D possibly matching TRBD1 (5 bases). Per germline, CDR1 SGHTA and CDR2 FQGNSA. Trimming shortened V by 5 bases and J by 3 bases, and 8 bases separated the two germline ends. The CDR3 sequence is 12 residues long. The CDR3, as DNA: TGTGCCAGCAGCCCGGACAACTACGAGCAGTACTTC. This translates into CASSPDNYEQYF.

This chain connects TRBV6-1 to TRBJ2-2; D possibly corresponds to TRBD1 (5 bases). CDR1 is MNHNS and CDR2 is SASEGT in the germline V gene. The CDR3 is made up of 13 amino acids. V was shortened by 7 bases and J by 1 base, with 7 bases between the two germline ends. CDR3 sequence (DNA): TGTGCCAGCATTCAGGGGAACACCGGGGAGCTGTTTTTT. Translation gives CASIQGNTGELFF.

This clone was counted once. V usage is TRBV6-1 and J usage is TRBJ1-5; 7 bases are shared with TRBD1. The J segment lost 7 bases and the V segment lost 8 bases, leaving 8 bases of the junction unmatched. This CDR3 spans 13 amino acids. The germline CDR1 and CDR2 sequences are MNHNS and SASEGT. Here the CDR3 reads CASVDRVWQPQHF. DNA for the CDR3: TGTGCCAGCGTAGACAGGGTTTGGCAGCCCCAGCATTTT.

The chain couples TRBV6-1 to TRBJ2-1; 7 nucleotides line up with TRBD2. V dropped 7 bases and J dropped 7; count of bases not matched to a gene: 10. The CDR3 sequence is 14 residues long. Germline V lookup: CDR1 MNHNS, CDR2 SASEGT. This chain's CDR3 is CASTNGGRGNEQFF. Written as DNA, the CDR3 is TGTGCCAGCACCAACGGTGGGAGGGGAAATGAGCAGTTCTTC.

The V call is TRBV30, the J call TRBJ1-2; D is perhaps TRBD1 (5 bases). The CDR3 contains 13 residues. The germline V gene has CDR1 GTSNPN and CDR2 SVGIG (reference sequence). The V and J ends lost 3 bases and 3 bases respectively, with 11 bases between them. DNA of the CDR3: TGTGCCTGGAGCCTGACAGAGGACTATGGCTACACCTTC. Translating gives CAWSLTEDYGYTF.

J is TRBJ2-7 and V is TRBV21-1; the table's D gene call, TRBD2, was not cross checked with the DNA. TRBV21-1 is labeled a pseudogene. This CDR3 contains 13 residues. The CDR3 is CASRPGTSTGQYF. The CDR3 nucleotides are TGTGCCAGCCGTCCCGGGACTAGCACAGGGCAGTACTTC.

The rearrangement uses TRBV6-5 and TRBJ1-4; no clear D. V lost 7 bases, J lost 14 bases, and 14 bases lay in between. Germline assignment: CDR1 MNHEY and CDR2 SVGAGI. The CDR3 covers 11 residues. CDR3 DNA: TGTGCCAGCAAGGCGGCCCGAAGGCTGTTTTTT. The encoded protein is CASKAARRLFF.

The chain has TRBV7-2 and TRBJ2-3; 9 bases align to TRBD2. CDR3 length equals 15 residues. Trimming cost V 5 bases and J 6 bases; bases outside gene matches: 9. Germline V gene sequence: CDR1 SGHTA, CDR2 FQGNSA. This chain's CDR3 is CASSPTSGPWDTQYF. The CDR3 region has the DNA TGTGCCAGCAGCCCGACTAGCGGCCCATGGGATACGCAGTATTTT. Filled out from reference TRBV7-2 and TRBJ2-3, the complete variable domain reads GAGVSQSPSNKVTEKGKDVELRCDPISGHTALYWYRQSLGQGLEFLIYFQGNSAPDKSGLPSDRFSAERTGGSVSTLTIQRTQQEDSAVYLCASSPTSGPWDTQYFGPGTRLTVL.

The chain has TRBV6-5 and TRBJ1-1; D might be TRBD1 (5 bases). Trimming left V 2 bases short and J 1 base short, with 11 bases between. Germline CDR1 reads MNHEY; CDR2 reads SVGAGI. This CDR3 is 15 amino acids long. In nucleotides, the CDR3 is TGTGCCAGCAGTTACGCGGGACTTACGAACACTGAAGCTTTCTTT. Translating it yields CASSYAGLTNTEAFF.

DNA of the CDR3: TGTGCCATCAGTGACTCCGGACTAGCGGGTAACACAGATACGCAGTATTTT. Protein product: CAISDSGLAGNTDTQYF. This sequence joins TRBV10-3 and TRBJ2-3; 11 bases line up with TRBD2. Per the germline V gene, CDR1 is ENHRY and CDR2 is SYGVKD. The length of the CDR3 is 17 residues. J was trimmed by 2 bases and V by 3 bases; bases with no gene match: 7.

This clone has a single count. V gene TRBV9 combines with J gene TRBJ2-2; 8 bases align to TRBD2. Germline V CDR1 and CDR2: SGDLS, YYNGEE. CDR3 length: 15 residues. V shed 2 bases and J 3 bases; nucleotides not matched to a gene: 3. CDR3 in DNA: TGTGCCAGCAGCGTTAGCGGGGCGGACACCGGGGAGCTGTTTTTT. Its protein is CASSVSGADTGELFF. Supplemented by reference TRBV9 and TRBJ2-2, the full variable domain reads DSGVTQTPKHLITATGQRVTLRCSPRSGDLSVYWYQQSLDQGLQFLIQYYNGEERAKGNILERFSAQQFPDLHSELNLSSLELGDSALYFCASSVSGADTGELFFGEGSRLTVL.

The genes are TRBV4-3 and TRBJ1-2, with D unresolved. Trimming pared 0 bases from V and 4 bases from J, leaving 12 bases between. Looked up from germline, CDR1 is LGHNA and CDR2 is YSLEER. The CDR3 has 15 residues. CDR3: CASSQEHSLFYGYTF. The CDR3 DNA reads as TGCGCCAGCAGCCAAGAACACAGCCTTTTCTATGGCTACACCTTC.